This T cell receptor beta chain appears in the sequencing data of a study of CD8+ T cells in alopecia areata. Extracted RNA was reverse transcribed, and the resulting cDNA served as sequencing template. Data came from immunoSEQ multiplex PCR; TCRdb stores just in-frame clones and leaves some out. Of more than 200,000 clones listed, just over 65% were seen once; the top ten hold 0.95% to 1.5%. The CDR3 loop spans 11 amino acids. Germline CDR1 is SQVTM and CDR2 is ANQGSEA. Trimming shortened V by 4 bases and J by 5 bases, and 7 bases separated the two germline ends. Points on this clone: The same CDR3 is also encoded by other DNA sequences in this sample.

Regarding treatment: oral pan-JAK inhibitor, 5-10 mg twice daily. This receptor was obtained from a human donor with alopecia areata. The chain is built from TRBV29-1 and TRBJ2-3; D is possibly TRBD2 (5 bases). The input for sequencing was CD4+ T cells sorted from blood, taken at roughly week 45, from a patient treated with tofacitinib. The CDR3 sequence: CSVGRGDTQYF. The CDR3 DNA is TGCAGCGTTGGACGGGGAGATACGCAGTATTTT.